The 14 T cell receptor beta chains in this list originate from one sample, sequenced in a study of blood T cell repertoires in COVID-19 (dated by TCRdb to about 2020). To prepare the library, the immunoSEQ multiplex PCR assay was applied. TCRdb carries this immuneACCESS record with in-frame sequences only. Its versions omit some clonotypes, under half of them owing to an unresolved V gene in the studies checked, with the rest unexplained. This sample comprises 250,000 to 350,000 clones, about 87% of them detected only once. The top ten clonotypes cover about 8.9% of the sample. Specimen: PBMCs or T cells enriched from blood (not recorded which). The receptors here all came from a woman under 30 who had recovered from COVID-19.

This sequence joins TRBV28 and TRBJ1-4; weak D call: TRBD1 (5 bases). V was shortened by 5 bases and J by 6 bases, with 13 bases between the two germline ends. Germline V CDR1 and CDR2: MDHEN, SYDVKM. The CDR3 runs 14 residues. The DNA of the CDR3 is TGTGCCAGCAGTCTGAAGGGGCCTGATGAAAAACTGTTTTTT. Translated: CASSLKGPDEKLFF.

The genes are TRBV5-1 and TRBJ1-3; 12 positions agree with TRBD1. The CDR3 spans 16 residues. V was clipped by 4 bases and J by 0 bases; unmatched bases: 2. Germline V gives CDR1 SGHRS, CDR2 YFSETQ. This chain's CDR3 is CASSVGQGASGNTIYF. The CDR3 DNA follows: TGCGCCAGCAGCGTGGGACAGGGGGCCTCTGGAAACACCATATATTTT.

This chain uses TRBV6-5 with TRBJ2-2; no reliable D call. In germline, CDR1 is MNHEY, CDR2 SVGAGI. This CDR3 is built from 13 residues. V lost 0 bases and J lost 6, with 5 bases in between. The CDR3 DNA is TGTGCCAGCAGTTACTCTTATTCCGGGGAGCTGTTTTTT. This codes for CASSYSYSGELFF.

This clone was seen only once. This chain uses TRBV5-4 with TRBJ2-1; TRBD2 matches at 12 bases. Germline trimming cut 3 bases from V and 9 bases from J; bases unmatched to any gene: 7. Germline V gene data show CDR1 as SGHNT and CDR2 as YYREEE (reference sequence). The CDR3 is 15 amino acids. CDR3 bases: TGTGCCAGCAGCTCTAGACTAGCGGGAGTACCTGAGCAGTTCTTC. The encoded protein is CASSSRLAGVPEQFF.

The chain links TRBV24-1 to TRBJ2-3; 12 bases fit TRBD2. CDR3 length: 16 residues. J was trimmed by 3 bases and V by 3 bases; bases with no gene match: 3. Germline assignment: CDR1 KGHDR and CDR2 SFDVKD. CDR3 sequence reads: CATSDASGGATDTQYF. CDR3 bases: TGTGCCACCAGTGATGCTAGCGGGGGGGCAACAGATACGCAGTATTTT.

The sample holds one count of this clone. The gene calls are TRBV29-1 and TRBJ2-3, with D tentatively TRBD2 (6 bases). Trimming took off 0 bases at V and 3 bases at J, with 13 bases between the two ends. Germline-derived CDR1 and CDR2 are SQVTM and ANQGSEA. The CDR3 consists of 15 residues. The CDR3 region is CSVEERFGGTDTQYF. CDR3 in DNA: TGCAGCGTTGAAGAGCGGTTTGGGGGGACAGATACGCAGTATTTT.

The J gene is TRBJ2-5, the V gene TRBV7-6; D uncertain. CDR1 is SGHVS, CDR2 FNYEAQ, per germline. CDR3 length equals 12 residues. V lost 3 bases and J lost 3, with 5 bases in between. CDR3 nucleotide sequence: TGTGCCAGCAGCTTTCCAGAAGAGACCCAGTACTTC. Encoded protein: CASSFPEETQYF. The whole variable domain, filled in from reference TRBV7-6 and TRBJ2-5, reads GAGVSQSPRYKVTKRGQDVALRCDPISGHVSLYWYRQALGQGPEFLTYFNYEAQQDKSGLPNDRFSAERPEGSISTLTIQRTEQRDSAMYRCASSFPEETQYFGPGTRLLVL.

CDR3 nucleotides: TGTGCCAGCAGCAACGGACAGGCGGACACTGAAGCTTTCTTT. This gives the protein CASSNGQADTEAFF. The chain links TRBV7-3 to TRBJ1-1; 7 bases map to TRBD1. The V and J ends lost 5 bases and 3 bases, in that order; junction bases with no gene match: 6. The CDR3 sequence is 14 residues long. The germline V gene encodes CDR1 SGHTA and CDR2 FQGTGA. Full variable domain (rest looked up from reference TRBV7-3 and TRBJ1-1): GAGVSQTPSNKVTEKGKYVELRCDPISGHTALYWYRQSLGQGPEFLIYFQGTGAADDSGLPNDRFFAVRPEGSVSTLKIQRTERGDSAVYLCASSNGQADTEAFFGQGTRLTVV.

The J gene is TRBJ1-4, the V gene TRBV6-1; 7 bases are a match to TRBD1. The CDR3 runs to 18 residues. Germline CDR1 and CDR2: MNHNS and SASEGT. Trimming at V came to 0 bases and at J to 4 bases, leaving 11 bases not matched to a gene. In DNA, the CDR3 is TGTGCCAGCAGTGAAGCGCGGACCCCGGACAGGCGTAATGAAAAACTGTTTTTT. Translation: CASSEARTPDRRNEKLFF.

The CDR3 spells CASSLSGGDYEQYF. As DNA, the CDR3 is TGTGCCAGCAGCTTAAGCGGCGGGGATTACGAGCAGTACTTC. The chain has TRBV13 and TRBJ2-7; the D gene is possibly TRBD2 (6 bases). Trimming took 2 bases from V and 4 from J, leaving 12 bases between them. This CDR3 has 14 amino acids. Germline loops: CDR1 PRHDT, CDR2 FYEKMQ (reference sequence).

This clone turned up a few times. The J gene is TRBJ2-7, the V gene TRBV19, with 8 nucleotides matching TRBD2. V lost 9 bases and J lost 0; bases outside the gene matches: 7. Per germline, CDR1 LNHDA and CDR2 SQIVND (reference sequence). This CDR3 contains 14 residues. The CDR3 DNA reads TGTGCCAGACTACTAGCGGTAAGCTCCTACGAGCAGTACTTC. As protein: CARLLAVSSYEQYF.

The chain uses TRBV3-1 (or the pseudogene TRBV3-2) and TRBJ2-7, with 8 bases matching TRBD1. Germline values: CDR1 LGHDT, CDR2 YNNKEL (reference sequence). The CDR3 extends over 14 amino acids. After removal of 5 bases from V and 3 bases from J, the junction contained 6 bases not matched to a gene. CDR3 sequence: CASSDRGRDYEQYF. CDR3 bases: TGTGCCAGCAGCGACAGGGGCCGCGACTACGAGCAGTACTTC.

The chain carries TRBV13 and TRBJ1-3, with a weak D call TRBD1 (6 bases). Germline loops: CDR1 PRHDT, CDR2 FYEKMQ (reference sequence). This CDR3 comprises 16 residues. V was cut by 5 bases and J by 4 bases, with 18 bases left in between. The CDR3 bases are TGTGCCAGCAGCCCCCAGAACAGGGTTGGGGGAAACACCATATATTTT. It codes for CASSPQNRVGGNTIYF.

This chain links TRBV19 with TRBJ1-5, with 7 bases aligning to TRBD1. This CDR3 is built from 14 residues. The V segment lost 4 bases and the J segment 3 bases; nucleotides outside the gene matches: 3. Per germline, CDR1 LNHDA and CDR2 SQIVND (reference sequence). The CDR3 DNA reads TGTGCCAGTAGTAGTGGGACAGACAATCAGCCCCAGCATTTT. Translation: CASSSGTDNQPQHF.